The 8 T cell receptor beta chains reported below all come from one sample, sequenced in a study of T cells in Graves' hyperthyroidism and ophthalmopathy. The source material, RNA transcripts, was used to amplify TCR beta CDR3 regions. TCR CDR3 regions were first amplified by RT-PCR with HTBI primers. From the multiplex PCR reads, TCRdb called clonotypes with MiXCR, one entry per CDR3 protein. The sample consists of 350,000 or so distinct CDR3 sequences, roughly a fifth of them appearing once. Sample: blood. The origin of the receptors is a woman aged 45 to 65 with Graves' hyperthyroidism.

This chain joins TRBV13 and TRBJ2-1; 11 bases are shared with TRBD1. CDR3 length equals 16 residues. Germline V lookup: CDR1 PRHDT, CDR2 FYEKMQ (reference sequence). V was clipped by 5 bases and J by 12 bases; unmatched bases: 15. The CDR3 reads CASSRHGQGAGYGQFF. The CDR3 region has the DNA TGTGCCAGCAGCCGCCACGGACAGGGGGCGGGATACGGGCAGTTCTTC.

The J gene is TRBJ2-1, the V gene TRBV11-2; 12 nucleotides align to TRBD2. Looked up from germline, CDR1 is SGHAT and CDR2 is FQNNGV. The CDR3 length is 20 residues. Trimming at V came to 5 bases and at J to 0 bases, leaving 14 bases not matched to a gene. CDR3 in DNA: TGTGCCAGCAGCCGGGGACTAGCGGGCCAAGGGGGGCTCTCCTACAATGAGCAGTTCTTC. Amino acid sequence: CASSRGLAGQGGLSYNEQFF. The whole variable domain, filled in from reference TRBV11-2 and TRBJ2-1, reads EAGVAQSPRYKIIEKRQSVAFWCNPISGHATLYWYQQILGQGPKLLIQFQNNGVVDDSQLPKDRFSAERLKGVDSTLKIQPAKLEDSAVYLCASSRGLAGQGGLSYNEQFFGPGTRLTVL.

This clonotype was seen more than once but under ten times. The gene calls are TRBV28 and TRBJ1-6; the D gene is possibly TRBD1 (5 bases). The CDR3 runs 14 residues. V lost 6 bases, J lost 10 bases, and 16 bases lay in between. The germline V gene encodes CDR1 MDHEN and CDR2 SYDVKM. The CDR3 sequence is CASREVLGVSPLHF. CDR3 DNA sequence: TGTGCCAGCAGGGAGGTGTTGGGGGTCTCACCCCTCCACTTT.

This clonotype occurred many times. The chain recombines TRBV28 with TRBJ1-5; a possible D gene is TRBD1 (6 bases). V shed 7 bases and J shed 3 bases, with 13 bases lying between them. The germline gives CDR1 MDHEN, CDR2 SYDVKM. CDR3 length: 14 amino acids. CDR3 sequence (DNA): TGTGCCAGCACCCTAGGGGGTACCAATCAGCCCCAGCATTTT. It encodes CASTLGGTNQPQHF.

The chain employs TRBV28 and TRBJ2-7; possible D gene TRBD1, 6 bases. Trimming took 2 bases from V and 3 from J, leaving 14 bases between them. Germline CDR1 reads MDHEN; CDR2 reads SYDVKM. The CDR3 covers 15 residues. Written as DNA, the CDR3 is TGTGCCAGCAGTTTAGGGGGCGCAGCAGTCTACGAGCAGTACTTC. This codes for CASSLGGAAVYEQYF.

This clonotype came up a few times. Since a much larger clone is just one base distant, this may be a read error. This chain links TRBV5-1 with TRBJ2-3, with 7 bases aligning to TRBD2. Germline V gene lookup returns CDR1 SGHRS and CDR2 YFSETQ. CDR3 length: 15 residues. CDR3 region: CAGSFRDYRTDTQYF. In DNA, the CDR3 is TGCGCCGGCAGCTTCAGGGACTACCGAACAGATACGCAGTATTTT. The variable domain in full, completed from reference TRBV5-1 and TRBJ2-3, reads KAGVTQTPRYLIKTRGQQVTLSCSPISGHRSVSWYQQTPGQGLQFLFEYFSETQRNKGNFPGRFSGRQFSNSRSEMNVSTLELGDSALYLCAGSFRDYRTDTQYFGPGTRLTVL.

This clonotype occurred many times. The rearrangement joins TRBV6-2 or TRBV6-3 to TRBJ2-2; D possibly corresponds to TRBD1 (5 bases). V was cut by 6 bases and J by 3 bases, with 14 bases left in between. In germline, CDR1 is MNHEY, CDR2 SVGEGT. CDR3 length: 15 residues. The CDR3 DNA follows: TGTGCCAGCAGACAGGCCCGCGCTTACACCGGGGAGCTGTTTTTT. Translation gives CASRQARAYTGELFF.

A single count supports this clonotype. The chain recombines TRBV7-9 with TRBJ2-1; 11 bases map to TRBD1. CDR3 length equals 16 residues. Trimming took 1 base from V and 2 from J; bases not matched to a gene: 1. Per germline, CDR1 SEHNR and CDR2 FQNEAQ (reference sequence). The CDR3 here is CASSLGTGGPYNEQFF. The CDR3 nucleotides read TGTGCCAGCAGCTTAGGGACAGGGGGCCCCTACAATGAGCAGTTCTTC.